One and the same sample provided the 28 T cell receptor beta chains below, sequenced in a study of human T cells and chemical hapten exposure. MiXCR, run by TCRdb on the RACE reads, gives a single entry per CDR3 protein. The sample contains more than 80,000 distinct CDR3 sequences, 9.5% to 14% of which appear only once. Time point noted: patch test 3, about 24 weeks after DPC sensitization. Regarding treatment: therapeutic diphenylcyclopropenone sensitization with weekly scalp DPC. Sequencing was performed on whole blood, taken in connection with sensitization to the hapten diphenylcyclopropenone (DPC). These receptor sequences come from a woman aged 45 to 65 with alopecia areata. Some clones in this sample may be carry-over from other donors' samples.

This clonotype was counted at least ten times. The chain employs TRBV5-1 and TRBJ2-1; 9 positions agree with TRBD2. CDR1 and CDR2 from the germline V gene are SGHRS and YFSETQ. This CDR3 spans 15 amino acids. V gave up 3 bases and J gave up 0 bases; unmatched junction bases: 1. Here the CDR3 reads CASSSSGNSYNEQFF. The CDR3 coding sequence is TGCGCCAGCAGCTCTAGCGGGAACTCCTACAATGAGCAGTTCTTC.

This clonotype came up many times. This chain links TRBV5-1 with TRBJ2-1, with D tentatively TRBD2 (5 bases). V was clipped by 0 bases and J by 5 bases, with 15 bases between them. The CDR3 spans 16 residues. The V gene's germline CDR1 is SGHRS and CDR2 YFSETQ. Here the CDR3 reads CASSLAVTSGHNEQFF. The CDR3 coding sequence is TGCGCCAGCAGCTTGGCCGTTACCAGCGGCCACAATGAGCAGTTCTTC.

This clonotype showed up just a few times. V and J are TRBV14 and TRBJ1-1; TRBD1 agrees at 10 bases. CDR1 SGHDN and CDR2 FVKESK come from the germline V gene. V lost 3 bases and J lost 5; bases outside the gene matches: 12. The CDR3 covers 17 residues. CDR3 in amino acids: CASSHRLTGGRGTEAFF. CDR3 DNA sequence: TGTGCCAGCAGCCATCGGTTGACAGGGGGCAGAGGAACTGAAGCTTTCTTT.

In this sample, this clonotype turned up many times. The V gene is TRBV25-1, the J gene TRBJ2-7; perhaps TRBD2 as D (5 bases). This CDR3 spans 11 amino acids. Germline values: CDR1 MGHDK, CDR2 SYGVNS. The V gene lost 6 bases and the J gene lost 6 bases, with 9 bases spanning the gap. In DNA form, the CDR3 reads TGTGCCAGCAGGGAGGTGGGCGAGCAGTACTTC. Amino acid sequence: CASREVGEQYF.

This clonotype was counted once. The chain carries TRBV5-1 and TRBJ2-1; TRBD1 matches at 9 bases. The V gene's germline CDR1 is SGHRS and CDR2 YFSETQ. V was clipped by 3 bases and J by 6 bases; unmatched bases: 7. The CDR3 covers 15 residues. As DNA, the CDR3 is TGCGCCAGCAGCTCCGGGACAGGGCTCATCAATGAGCAGTTCTTC. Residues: CASSSGTGLINEQFF.

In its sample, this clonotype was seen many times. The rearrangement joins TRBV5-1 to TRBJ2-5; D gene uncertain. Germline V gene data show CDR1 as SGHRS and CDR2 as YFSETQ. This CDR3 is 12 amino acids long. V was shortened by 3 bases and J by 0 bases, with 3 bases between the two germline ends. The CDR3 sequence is CASSWDQETQYF. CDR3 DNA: TGCGCCAGCAGCTGGGACCAAGAGACCCAGTACTTC.

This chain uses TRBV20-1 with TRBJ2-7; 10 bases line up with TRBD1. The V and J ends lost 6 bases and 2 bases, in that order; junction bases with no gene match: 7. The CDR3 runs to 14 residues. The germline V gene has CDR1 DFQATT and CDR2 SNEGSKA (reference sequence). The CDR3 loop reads CSAPRDRGTYEQYF. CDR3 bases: TGCAGTGCGCCCCGGGACAGGGGAACCTACGAGCAGTACTTC.

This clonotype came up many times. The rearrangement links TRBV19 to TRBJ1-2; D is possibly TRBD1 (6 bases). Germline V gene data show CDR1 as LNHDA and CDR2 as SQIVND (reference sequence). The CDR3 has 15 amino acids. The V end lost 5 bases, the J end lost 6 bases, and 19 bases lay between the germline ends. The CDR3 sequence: CASSGTGRPGDGYTF. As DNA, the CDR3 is TGTGCCAGTAGTGGAACAGGGAGACCTGGTGATGGCTACACCTTC.

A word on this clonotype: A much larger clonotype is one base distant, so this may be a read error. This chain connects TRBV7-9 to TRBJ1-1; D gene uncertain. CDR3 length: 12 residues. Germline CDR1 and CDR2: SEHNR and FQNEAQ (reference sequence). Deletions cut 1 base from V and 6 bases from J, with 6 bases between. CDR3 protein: CASSLESSEAFF. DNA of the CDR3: TGTGCCAGCAGCTTAGAATCCTCTGAAGCTTTCTTT.

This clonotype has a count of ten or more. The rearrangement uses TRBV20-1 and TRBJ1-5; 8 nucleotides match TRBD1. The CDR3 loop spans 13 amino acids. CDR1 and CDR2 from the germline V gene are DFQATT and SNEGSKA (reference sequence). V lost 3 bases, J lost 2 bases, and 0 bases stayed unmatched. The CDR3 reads CSARGQGNQPQHF. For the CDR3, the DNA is TGCAGTGCTAGGGGACAGGGCAATCAGCCCCAGCATTTT.

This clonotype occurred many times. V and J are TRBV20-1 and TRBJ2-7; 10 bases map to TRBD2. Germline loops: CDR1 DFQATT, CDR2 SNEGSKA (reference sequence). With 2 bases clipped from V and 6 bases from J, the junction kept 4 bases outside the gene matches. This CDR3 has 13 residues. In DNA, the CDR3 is TGCAGTGCTAGACTAGCGGGAGCGGGCGAGCAGTACTTC. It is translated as CSARLAGAGEQYF.

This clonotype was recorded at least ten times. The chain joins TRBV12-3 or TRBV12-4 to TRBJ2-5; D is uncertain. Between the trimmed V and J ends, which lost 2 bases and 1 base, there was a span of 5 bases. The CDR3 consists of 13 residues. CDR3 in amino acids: CASSLSAQETQYF. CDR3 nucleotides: TGTGCCAGCAGTTTATCGGCCCAAGAGACCCAGTACTTC.

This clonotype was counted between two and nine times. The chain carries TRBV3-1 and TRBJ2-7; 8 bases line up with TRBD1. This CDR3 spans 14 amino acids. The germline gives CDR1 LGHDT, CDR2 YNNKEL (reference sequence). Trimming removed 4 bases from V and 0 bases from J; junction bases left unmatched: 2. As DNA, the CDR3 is TGTGCCAGCAGCCGGGACAGGTACTCCTACGAGCAGTACTTC. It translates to CASSRDRYSYEQYF.

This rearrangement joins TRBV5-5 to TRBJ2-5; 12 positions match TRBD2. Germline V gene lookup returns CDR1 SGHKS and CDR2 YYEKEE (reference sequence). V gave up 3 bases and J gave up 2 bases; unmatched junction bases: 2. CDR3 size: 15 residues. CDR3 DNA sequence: TGTGCCAGCAGCTCGACTAGCGGGAGACAAGAGACCCAGTACTTC. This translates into CASSSTSGRQETQYF.

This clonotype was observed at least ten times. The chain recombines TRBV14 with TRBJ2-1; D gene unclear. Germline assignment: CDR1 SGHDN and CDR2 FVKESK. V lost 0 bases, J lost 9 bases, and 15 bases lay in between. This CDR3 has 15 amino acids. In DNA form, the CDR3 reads TGTGCCAGCAGCCAAGAAACCTACGGATTGGGTGAGCAGTTCTTC. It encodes CASSQETYGLGEQFF.

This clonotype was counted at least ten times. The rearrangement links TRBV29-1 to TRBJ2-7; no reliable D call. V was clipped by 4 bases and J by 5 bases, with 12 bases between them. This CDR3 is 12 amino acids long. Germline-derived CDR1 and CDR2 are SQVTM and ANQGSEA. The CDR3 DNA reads TGCAGCGTTGTAAGCCACGTCCACGAGCAGTACTTC. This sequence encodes CSVVSHVHEQYF.

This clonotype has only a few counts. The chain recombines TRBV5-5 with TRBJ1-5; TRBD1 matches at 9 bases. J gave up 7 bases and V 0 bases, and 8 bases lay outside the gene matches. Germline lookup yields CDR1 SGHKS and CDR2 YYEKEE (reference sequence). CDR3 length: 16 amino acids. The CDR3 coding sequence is TGTGCCAGCAGCTTGGTAGGGGGACAGGGCGCCCAGCCCCAGCATTTT. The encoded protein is CASSLVGGQGAQPQHF.

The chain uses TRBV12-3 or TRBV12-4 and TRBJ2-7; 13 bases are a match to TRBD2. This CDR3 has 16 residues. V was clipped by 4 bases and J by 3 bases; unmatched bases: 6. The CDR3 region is CASSSHTSGRGYEQYF. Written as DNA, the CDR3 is TGTGCCAGCAGTTCACATACTAGCGGGAGGGGCTACGAGCAGTACTTC.

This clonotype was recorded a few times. The CDR3 reads CASSAGQVNTGELFF. CDR3 coding DNA: TGTGCCAGCAGCGCGGGACAGGTGAACACCGGGGAGCTGTTTTTT. The J gene is TRBJ2-2, the V gene TRBV5-5, with 8 bases matching TRBD1. The CDR3 sequence is 15 residues long. V trimming: 4 bases; J trimming: 1 base; junction bases outside the gene matches: 3. Per the germline V gene, CDR1 is SGHKS and CDR2 is YYEKEE (reference sequence).

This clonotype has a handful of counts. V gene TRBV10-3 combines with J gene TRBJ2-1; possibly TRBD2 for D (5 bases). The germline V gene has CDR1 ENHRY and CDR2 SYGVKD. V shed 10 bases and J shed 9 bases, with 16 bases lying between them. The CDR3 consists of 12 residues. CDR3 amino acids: CATGVPRFEQFF. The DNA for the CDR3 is TGTGCCACCGGGGTCCCTCGTTTTGAGCAGTTCTTC.

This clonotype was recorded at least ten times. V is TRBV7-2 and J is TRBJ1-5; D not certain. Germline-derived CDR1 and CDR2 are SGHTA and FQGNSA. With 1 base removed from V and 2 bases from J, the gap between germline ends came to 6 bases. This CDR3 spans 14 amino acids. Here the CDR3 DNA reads TGTGCCAGCAGCTTAGGGGTCGGCAATCAGCCCCAGCATTTT. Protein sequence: CASSLGVGNQPQHF.

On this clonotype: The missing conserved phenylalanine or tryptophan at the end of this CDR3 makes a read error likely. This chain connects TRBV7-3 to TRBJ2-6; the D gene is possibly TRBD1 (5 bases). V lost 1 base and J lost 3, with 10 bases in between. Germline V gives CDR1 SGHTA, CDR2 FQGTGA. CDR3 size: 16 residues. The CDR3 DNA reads TGTGCCAGCAGCTTAAAAGGGGAAAGTGGGGCCAACGTCCTGACTTTA. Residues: CASSLKGESGANVLTL.

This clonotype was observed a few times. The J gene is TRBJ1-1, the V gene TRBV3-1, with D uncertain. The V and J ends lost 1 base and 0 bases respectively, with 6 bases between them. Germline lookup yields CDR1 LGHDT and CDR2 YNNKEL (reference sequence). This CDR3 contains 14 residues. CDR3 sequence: CASSQGFLNTEAFF. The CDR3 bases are TGTGCCAGCAGCCAAGGCTTCCTGAACACTGAAGCTTTCTTT. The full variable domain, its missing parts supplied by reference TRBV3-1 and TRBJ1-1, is DTAVSQTPKYLVTQMGNDKSIKCEQNLGHDTMYWYKQDSKKFLKIMFSYNNKELIINETVPNRFSPKSPDKAHLNLHINSLELGDSAVYFCASSQGFLNTEAFFGQGTRLTVV.

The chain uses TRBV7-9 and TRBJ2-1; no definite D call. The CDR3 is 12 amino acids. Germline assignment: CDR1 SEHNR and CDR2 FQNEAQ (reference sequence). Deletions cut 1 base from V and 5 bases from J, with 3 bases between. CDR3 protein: CASSLGHNEQFF. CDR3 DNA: TGTGCCAGCAGCTTAGGACACAATGAGCAGTTCTTC. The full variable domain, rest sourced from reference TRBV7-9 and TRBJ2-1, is DTGVSQNPRHKITKRGQNVTFRCDPISEHNRLYWYRQTLGQGPEFLTYFQNEAQLEKSRLLSDRFSAERPKGSFSTLEIQRTEQGDSAMYLCASSLGHNEQFFGPGTRLTVL.

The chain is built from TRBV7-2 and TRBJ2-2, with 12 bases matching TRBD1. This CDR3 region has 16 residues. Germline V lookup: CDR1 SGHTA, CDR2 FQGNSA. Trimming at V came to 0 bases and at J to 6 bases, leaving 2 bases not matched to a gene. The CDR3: CASSLAGQGAPGELFF. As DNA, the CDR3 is TGTGCCAGCAGCTTAGCGGGACAGGGGGCTCCCGGGGAGCTGTTTTTT.

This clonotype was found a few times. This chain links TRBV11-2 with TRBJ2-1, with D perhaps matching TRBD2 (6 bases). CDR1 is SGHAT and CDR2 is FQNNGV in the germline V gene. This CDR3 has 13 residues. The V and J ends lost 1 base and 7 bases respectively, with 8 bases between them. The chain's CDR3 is CASSLGGVNEQFF. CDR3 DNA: TGTGCCAGCAGCTTAGGGGGGGTAAATGAGCAGTTCTTC.

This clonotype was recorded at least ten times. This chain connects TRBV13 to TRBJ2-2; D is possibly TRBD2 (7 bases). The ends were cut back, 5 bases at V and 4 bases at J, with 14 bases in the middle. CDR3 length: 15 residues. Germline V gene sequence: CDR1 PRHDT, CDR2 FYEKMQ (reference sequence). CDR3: CASSPGGPFTGELFF. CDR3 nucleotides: TGTGCCAGCAGCCCCGGGGGGCCGTTCACCGGGGAGCTGTTTTTT.

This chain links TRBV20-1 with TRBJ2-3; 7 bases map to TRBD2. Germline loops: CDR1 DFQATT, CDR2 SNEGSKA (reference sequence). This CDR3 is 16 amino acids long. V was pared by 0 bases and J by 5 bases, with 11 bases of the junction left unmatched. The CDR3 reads CSARDSASGNIDTQYF. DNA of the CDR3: TGCAGTGCTAGAGATTCCGCTAGCGGCAATATAGATACGCAGTATTTT.